These 13 T cell receptor beta chains came from one sample sequenced in a study of blood T cell repertoires in COVID-19 (dated by TCRdb to about 2020). Library method: the immunoSEQ multiplex PCR assay. The table comes from immuneACCESS by way of TCRdb, which keeps in-frame sequences with V and J called. Part of the clones is missing from these tables; in studies checked, under half for an unresolved V gene and the rest for unknown reasons. The sample has more than 85,000 clones on record, 82% of them singletons. 15% of the sample comes from the top ten. The sequenced material came from peripheral blood. The receptor source for this set is a woman aged 80 or over with acute or convalescent COVID-19.

The chain recombines TRBV2 with TRBJ1-5; TRBD1 matches 7 bases. The germline V gene has CDR1 SNHLY and CDR2 FYNNEI. The CDR3 runs to 13 residues. Trimming cost V 4 bases and J 6 bases; bases outside gene matches: 3. The chain's CDR3 is CASSGQGGQPQHF. In nucleotides, the CDR3 is TGTGCCAGCAGTGGACAGGGTGGTCAGCCCCAGCATTTT.

The CDR3 sequence: CASSLPGRSYEQYF. The CDR3 DNA follows: TGTGCCAGCAGCTTACCGGGAAGGAGCTACGAGCAGTACTTC. V and J are TRBV11-2 and TRBJ2-7; the D gene is possibly TRBD2 (5 bases). Trimming stripped 2 bases from V and 3 bases from J, with 11 bases between. CDR3 length equals 14 residues. Germline values: CDR1 SGHAT, CDR2 FQNNGV.

This clone was detected a few times. The chain recombines TRBV27 with TRBJ2-7; 7 bases fit TRBD1. Germline CDR1 MNHEY, CDR2 SMNVEV (reference sequence). Trimming took 2 bases from V and 4 from J; bases not matched to a gene: 5. This CDR3 region has 14 residues. In nucleotides, the CDR3 is TGTGCCAGCAGTTTAAAGGGGGCAGGGTACGAGCAGTACGTC. Amino acid sequence: CASSLKGAGYEQYV.

CDR3 DNA sequence: TGTGCCAGCAGCCACCCGGGACAGGGGACTAGCGGGACCTACGAGCAGTACTTC. Protein sequence: CASSHPGQGTSGTYEQYF. This sequence joins TRBV3-1 (or the pseudogene TRBV3-2) and TRBJ2-7; 13 bases are a match to TRBD2. There are 18 residues in the CDR3. J gave up 2 bases and V 3 bases, and 10 bases lay outside the gene matches. Per the germline V gene, CDR1 is LGHDT and CDR2 is YNNKEL (reference sequence).

This chain uses TRBV7-2 with TRBJ2-1; D remains ambiguous. Germline assignment: CDR1 SGHTA and CDR2 FQGNSA. V was shortened by 1 base and J by 4 bases, with 8 bases between the two germline ends. The CDR3 contains 14 residues. The CDR3: CASSLEILYNEQFF. As DNA, the CDR3 is TGTGCCAGCAGCTTAGAGATACTTTACAATGAGCAGTTCTTC.

J is TRBJ2-7 and V is TRBV14; 12 bases agree with TRBD2. The CDR3 is 16 amino acids. Trimming took 4 bases from V and 5 from J; bases not matched to a gene: 9. CDR1 and CDR2 from the germline V gene are SGHDN and FVKESK. CDR3 coding DNA: TGTGCCAGCAGCCGACTAGCGGGGGCAAAACGCAACGAGCAGTACTTC. As protein: CASSRLAGAKRNEQYF.

This clone came up a few times. The rearrangement uses TRBV7-9 and TRBJ2-2; D call uncertain. V dropped 2 bases and J dropped 4 bases, with 8 bases sitting between them. The CDR3 is 14 residues long. Germline-derived CDR1 and CDR2 are SEHNR and FQNEAQ (reference sequence). CDR3 sequence (DNA): TGTGCCAGCAGCTTATACACCCCCACCGGGGAGCTGTTTTTT. It specifies CASSLYTPTGELFF.

The chain recombines TRBV27 with TRBJ2-1; D unclear. Germline CDR1 MNHEY, CDR2 SMNVEV (reference sequence). The CDR3 has 13 residues. V was pared by 3 bases and J by 7 bases, with 10 bases between. The CDR3 bases are TGTGCCAGCAGTTTGTCAGTTGCAAATGAGCAGTTCTTC. Translation: CASSLSVANEQFF.

The CDR3 sequence: CSATGTSRDEQYF. The DNA for the CDR3 is TGCAGCGCCACCGGGACTAGCAGGGACGAGCAGTACTTC. The genes are TRBV29-1 and TRBJ2-7; 9 bases are shared with TRBD2. Germline CDR1 and CDR2: SQVTM and ANQGSEA. V was clipped by 7 bases and J by 5 bases; unmatched bases: 9. There are 13 residues in the CDR3.

The chain has TRBV7-9 and TRBJ1-2; D possibly corresponds to TRBD1 (5 bases). Trimming pared 3 bases from V and 6 bases from J, leaving 17 bases between. The germline V gene encodes CDR1 SEHNR and CDR2 FQNEAQ (reference sequence). The CDR3 has 15 amino acids. DNA for the CDR3: TGTGCCAGCAGCTTTGGTTCTTTAACAGGACATGGCTACACCTTC. Residues: CASSFGSLTGHGYTF. Looking up the rest from reference TRBV7-9 and TRBJ1-2 gives the full variable domain: DTGVSQNPRHKITKRGQNVTFRCDPISEHNRLYWYRQTLGQGPEFLTYFQNEAQLEKSRLLSDRFSAERPKGSFSTLEIQRTEQGDSAMYLCASSFGSLTGHGYTFGSGTRLTVV.

This sequence joins TRBV6-6 and TRBJ2-3, with TRBD2 matching 13 bases. The CDR3 runs to 14 residues. CDR1 is MNHNY and CDR2 is SVGAGI in the germline V gene (reference sequence). After removal of 6 bases from V and 9 bases from J, the junction contained 6 bases not matched to a gene. The CDR3 region has the DNA TGTGCCAGCAGCCAACCGGGACTAGCGGGAACGCAGTATTTT. Its translation: CASSQPGLAGTQYF.

This clone was seen only a few times. The chain joins TRBV27 to TRBJ2-1; 8 nucleotides line up with TRBD2. The CDR3 is made up of 14 amino acids. V dropped 2 bases and J dropped 3; count of bases not matched to a gene: 0. Per the germline V gene, CDR1 is MNHEY and CDR2 is SMNVEV (reference sequence). The CDR3 is CASSLREGYNEQFF. CDR3 DNA sequence: TGTGCCAGCAGTTTACGGGAGGGCTACAATGAGCAGTTCTTC.

The rearrangement joins TRBV28 to TRBJ2-3; D is perhaps TRBD1 (6 bases). CDR1 and CDR2 (germline): MDHEN, SYDVKM. The CDR3 loop spans 16 amino acids. V lost 5 bases to trimming and J lost 4 bases, with 19 bases between them. The CDR3 here is CASSPLEVGHSDTQYF. The CDR3 DNA reads as TGTGCCAGCAGTCCCTTGGAAGTGGGACACTCAGATACGCAGTATTTT.